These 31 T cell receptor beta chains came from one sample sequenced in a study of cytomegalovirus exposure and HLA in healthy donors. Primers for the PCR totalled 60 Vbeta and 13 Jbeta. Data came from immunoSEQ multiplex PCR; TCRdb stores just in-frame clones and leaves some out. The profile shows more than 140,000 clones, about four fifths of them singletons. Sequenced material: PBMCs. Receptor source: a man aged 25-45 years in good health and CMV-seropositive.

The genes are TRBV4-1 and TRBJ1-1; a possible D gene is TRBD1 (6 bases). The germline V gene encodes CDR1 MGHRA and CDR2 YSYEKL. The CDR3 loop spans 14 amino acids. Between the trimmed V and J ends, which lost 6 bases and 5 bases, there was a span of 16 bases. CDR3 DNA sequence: TGCGCCAGCAGTCGAGTACCCAGGGGTACTGAAGCTTTCTTT. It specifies CASSRVPRGTEAFF.

CDR3 residues: CASSLAGFNEKLFF. The CDR3 nucleotides are TGTGCCAGCAGCTTGGCAGGGTTTAATGAAAAACTGTTTTTT. The rearrangement uses TRBV5-6 and TRBJ1-4; a possible D gene is TRBD1 (5 bases). V was trimmed by 0 bases and J by 4 bases, leaving 7 bases between them. Germline loops: CDR1 SGHDT, CDR2 YYEEEE. The CDR3 consists of 14 residues.

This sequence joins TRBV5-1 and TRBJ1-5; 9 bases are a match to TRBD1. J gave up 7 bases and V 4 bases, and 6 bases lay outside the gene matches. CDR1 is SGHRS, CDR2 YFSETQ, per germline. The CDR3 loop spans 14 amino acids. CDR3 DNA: TGCGCCAGCAGCCAAACAGGGGGCGAACAGCCCCAGCATTTT. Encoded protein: CASSQTGGEQPQHF.

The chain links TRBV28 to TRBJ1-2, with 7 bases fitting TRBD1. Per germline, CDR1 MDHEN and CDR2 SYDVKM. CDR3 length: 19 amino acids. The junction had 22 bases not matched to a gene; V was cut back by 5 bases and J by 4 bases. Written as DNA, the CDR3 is TGTGCCAGCAGTCCTTGGTCCTTAGGACAGGACGTAATTCTCTATGGCTACACCTTC. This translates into CASSPWSLGQDVILYGYTF.

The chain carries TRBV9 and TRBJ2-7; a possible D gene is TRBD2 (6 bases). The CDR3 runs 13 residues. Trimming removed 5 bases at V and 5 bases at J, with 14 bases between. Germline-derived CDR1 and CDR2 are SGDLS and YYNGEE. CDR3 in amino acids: CASRSGTDNEQYF. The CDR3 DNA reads TGTGCCAGCAGGAGTGGGACTGACAACGAGCAGTACTTC.

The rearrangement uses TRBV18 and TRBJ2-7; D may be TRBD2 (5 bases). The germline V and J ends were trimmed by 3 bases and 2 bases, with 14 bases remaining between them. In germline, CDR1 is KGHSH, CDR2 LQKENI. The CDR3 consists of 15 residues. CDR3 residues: CASSPPAEGPYEQYF. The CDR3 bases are TGTGCCAGCTCACCTCCAGCAGAGGGCCCCTACGAGCAGTACTTC.

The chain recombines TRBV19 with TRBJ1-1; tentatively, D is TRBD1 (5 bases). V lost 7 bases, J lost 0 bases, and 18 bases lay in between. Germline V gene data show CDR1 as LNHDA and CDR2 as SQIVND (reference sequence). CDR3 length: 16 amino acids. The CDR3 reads CASTFRLDSLNTEAFF. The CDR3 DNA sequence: TGTGCCAGTACCTTTCGTCTCGACAGCCTGAACACTGAAGCTTTCTTT.

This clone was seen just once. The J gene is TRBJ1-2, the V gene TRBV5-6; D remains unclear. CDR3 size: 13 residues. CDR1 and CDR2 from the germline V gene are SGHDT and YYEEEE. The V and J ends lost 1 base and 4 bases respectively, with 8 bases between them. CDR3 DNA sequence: TGTGCCAGCAGCTTGACTCGGTCCTATGGCTACACCTTC. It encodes CASSLTRSYGYTF.

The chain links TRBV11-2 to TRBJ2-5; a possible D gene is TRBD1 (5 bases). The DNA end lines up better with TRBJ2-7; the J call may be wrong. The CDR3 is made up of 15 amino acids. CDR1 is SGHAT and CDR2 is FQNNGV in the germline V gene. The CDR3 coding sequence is TGTGCCAGCAGCCCACAGGTTTCCGTCACCTACGAGCAGTACTTC. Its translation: CASSPQVSVTYEQYF.

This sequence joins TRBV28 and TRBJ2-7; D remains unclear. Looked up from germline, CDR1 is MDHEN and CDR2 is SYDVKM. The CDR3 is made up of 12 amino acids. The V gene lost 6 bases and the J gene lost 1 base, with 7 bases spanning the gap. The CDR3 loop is CASSIQSYEQYF. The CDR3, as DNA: TGTGCCAGCAGCATTCAGTCCTACGAGCAGTACTTC.

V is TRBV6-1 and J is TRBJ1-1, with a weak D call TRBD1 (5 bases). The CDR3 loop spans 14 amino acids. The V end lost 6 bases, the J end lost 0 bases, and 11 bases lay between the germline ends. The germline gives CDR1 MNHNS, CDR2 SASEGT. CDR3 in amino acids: CASRTTALNTEAFF. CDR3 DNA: TGTGCCAGCAGGACGACAGCTTTGAACACTGAAGCTTTCTTT.

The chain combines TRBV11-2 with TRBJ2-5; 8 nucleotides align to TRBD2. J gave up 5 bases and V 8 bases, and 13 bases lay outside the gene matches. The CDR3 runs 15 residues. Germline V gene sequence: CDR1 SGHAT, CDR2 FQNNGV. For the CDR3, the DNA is TGTGCCAGCGGGGCAGGGTTAGCGGGACTGGAGACCCAGTACTTC. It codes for CASGAGLAGLETQYF.

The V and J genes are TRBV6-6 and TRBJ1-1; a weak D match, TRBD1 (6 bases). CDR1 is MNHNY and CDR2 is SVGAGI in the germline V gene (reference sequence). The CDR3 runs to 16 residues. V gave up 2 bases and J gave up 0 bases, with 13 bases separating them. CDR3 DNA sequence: TGTGCCAGCAGTTACGGCACAGGGTTCATGAACACTGAAGCTTTCTTT. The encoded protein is CASSYGTGFMNTEAFF.

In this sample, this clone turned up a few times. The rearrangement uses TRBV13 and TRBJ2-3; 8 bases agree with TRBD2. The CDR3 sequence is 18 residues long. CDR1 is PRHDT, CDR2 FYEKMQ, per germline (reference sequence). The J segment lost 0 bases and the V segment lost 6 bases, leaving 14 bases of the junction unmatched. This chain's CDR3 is CASSSLQGERESTDTQYF. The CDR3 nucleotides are TGTGCCAGCAGTTCCCTTCAAGGGGAGCGGGAGAGCACAGATACGCAGTATTTT.

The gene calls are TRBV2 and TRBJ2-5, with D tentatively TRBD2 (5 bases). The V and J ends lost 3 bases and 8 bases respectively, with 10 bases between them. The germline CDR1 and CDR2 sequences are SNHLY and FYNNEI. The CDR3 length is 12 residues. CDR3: CASSEGEGTQYF. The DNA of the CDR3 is TGTGCCAGCAGTGAGGGAGAGGGCACCCAGTACTTC.

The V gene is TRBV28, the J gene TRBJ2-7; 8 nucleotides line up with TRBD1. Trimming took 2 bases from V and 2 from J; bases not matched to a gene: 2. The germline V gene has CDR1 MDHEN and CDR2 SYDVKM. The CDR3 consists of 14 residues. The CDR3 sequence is CASSLGQGPYEQYF. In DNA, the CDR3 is TGTGCCAGCAGTTTAGGACAGGGTCCCTACGAGCAGTACTTC.

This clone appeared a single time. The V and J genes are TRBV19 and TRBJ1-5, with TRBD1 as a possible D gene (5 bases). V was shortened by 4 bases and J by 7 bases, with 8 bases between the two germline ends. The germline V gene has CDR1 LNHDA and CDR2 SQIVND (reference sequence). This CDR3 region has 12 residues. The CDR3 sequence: CASSTGMQPQHF. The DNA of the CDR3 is TGTGCCAGTAGTACAGGGATGCAGCCCCAGCATTTT. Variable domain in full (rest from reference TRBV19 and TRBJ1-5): DGGITQSPKYLFRKEGQNVTLSCEQNLNHDAMYWYRQDPGQGLRLIYYSQIVNDFQKGDIAEGYSVSREKKESFPLTVTSAQKNPTAFYLCASSTGMQPQHFGDGTRLSIL.

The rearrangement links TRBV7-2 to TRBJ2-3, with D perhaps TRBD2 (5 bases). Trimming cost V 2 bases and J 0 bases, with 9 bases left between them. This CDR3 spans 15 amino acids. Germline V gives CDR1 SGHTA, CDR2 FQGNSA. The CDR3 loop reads CASSLRGSSTDTQYF. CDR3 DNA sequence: TGTGCCAGCAGCTTAAGAGGGTCTAGCACAGATACGCAGTATTTT.

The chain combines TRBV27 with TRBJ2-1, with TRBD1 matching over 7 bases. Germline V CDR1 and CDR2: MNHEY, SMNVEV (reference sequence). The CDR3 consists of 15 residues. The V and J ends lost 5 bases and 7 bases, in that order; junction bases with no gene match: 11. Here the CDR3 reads CASSPLGGRGNEQFF. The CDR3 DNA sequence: TGTGCCAGCAGTCCGTTAGGTGGCAGGGGGAATGAGCAGTTCTTC.

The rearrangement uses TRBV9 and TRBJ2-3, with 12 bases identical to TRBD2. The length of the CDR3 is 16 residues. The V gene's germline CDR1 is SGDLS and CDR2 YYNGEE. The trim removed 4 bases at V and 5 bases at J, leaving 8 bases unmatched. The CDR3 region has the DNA TGTGCCAGCAGCTTTTCTAGCGGGGGGGCGAAAGATACGCAGTATTTT. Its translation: CASSFSSGGAKDTQYF.

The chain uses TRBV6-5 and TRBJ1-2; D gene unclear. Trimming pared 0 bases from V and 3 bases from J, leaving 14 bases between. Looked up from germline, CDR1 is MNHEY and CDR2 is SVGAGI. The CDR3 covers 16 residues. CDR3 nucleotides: TGTGCCAGCAGTTACTCCATCGGGTCGAACGACTATGGCTACACCTTC. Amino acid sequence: CASSYSIGSNDYGYTF.

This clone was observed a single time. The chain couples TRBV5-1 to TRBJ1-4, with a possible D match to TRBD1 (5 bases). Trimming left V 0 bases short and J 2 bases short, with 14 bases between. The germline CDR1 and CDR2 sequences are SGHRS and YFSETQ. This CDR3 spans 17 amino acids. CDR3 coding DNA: TGCGCCAGCAGCTTGGTCCCTCACGGGGGGACTAATGAAAAACTGTTTTTT. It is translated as CASSLVPHGGTNEKLFF. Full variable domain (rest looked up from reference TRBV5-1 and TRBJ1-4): KAGVTQTPRYLIKTRGQQVTLSCSPISGHRSVSWYQQTPGQGLQFLFEYFSETQRNKGNFPGRFSGRQFSNSRSEMNVSTLELGDSALYLCASSLVPHGGTNEKLFFGSGTQLSVL.

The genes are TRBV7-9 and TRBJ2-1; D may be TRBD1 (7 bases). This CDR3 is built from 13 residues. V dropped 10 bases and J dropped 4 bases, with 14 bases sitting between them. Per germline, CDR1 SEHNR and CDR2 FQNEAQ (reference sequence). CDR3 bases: TGTGCCACTGCCAGGGGGGCGTACAATGAGCAGTTCTTC. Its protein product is CATARGAYNEQFF.

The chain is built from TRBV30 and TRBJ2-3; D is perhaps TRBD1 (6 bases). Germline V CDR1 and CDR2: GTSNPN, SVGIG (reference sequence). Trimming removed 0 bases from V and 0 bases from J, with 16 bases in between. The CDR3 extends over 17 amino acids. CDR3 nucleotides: TGTGCCTGGAGTGTACAGGGTTGGGATCCCAGCACAGATACGCAGTATTTT. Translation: CAWSVQGWDPSTDTQYF.

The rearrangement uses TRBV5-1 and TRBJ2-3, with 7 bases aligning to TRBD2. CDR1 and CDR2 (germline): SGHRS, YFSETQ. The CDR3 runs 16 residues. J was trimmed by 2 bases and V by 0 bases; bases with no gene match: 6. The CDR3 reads CASSLGLAYDTDTQYF. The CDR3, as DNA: TGCGCCAGCAGCTTGGGACTAGCCTACGACACAGATACGCAGTATTTT.

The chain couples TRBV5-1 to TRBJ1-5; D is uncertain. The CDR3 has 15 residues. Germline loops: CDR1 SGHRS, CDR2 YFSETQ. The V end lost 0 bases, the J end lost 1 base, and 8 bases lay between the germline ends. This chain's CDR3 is CASSLAGVSNQPQHF. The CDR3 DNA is TGCGCCAGCAGCTTGGCCGGGGTGAGCAATCAGCCCCAGCATTTT.

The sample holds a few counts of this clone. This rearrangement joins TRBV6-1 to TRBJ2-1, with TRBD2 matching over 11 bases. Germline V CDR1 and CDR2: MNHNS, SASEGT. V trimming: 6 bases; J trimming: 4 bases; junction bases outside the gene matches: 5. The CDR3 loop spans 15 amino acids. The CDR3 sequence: CASSPLAGGYNEQFF. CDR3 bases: TGTGCCAGCAGCCCTCTAGCGGGAGGATACAATGAGCAGTTCTTC.

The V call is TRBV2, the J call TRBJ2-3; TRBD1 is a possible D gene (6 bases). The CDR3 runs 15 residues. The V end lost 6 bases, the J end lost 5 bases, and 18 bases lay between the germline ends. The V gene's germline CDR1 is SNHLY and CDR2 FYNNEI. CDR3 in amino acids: CASSYRQVSRDTQYF. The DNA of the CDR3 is TGTGCCAGCAGCTACCGACAGGTGTCTAGAGATACGCAGTATTTT.

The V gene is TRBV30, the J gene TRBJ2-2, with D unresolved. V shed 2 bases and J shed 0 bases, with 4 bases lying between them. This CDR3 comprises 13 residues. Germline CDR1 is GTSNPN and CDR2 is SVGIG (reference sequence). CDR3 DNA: TGTGCCTGGAGTTTCACGAACACCGGGGAGCTGTTTTTT. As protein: CAWSFTNTGELFF.

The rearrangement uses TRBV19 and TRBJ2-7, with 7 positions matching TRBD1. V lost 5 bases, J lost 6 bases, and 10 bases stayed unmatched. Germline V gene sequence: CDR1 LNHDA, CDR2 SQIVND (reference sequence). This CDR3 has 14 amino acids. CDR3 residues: CASSVAGTEPEQYF. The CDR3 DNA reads TGTGCCAGTAGTGTAGCCGGGACAGAGCCCGAGCAGTACTTC.

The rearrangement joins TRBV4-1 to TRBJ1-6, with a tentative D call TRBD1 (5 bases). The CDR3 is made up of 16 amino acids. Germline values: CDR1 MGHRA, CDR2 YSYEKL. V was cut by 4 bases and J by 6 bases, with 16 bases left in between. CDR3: CASSPKFRQPNSPLHF. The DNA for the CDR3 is TGCGCCAGCAGCCCAAAATTTAGACAGCCTAATTCACCCCTCCACTTT.